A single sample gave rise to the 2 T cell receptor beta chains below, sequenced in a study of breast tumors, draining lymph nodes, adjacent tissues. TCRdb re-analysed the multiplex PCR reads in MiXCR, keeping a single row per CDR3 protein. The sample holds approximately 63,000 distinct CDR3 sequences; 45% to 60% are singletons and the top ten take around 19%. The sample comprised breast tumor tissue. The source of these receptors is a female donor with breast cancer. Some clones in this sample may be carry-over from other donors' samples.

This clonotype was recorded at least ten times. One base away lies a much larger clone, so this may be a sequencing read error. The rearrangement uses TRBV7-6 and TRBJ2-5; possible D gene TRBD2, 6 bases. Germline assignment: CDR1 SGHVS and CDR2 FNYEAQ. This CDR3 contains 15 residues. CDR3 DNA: TGTGCCAGCAGCTTAAGCCGGGGCACGGGGGAGACCCAGCACTTC. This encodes CASSLSRGTGETQHF.

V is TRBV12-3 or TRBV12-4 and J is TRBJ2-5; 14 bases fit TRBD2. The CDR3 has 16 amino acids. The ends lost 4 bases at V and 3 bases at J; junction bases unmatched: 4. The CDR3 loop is CASSSPTSGREETQYF. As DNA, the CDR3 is TGTGCCAGCAGTTCCCCGACTAGCGGGAGGGAAGAGACCCAGTACTTC.